This T cell receptor (beta chain) originates from a study of neurological immune-mediated disorders. A 10-nucleotide random UMI tagged transcripts in template-switch 5'RACE cDNA synthesis. From 15-18 subjects, every sequencing run obtained over 180 million TCR-beta sequences. TCRdb called the 5' RACE reads again in MiXCR, with one record for every CDR3 protein. The table includes under 40,000 distinct CDR3 sequences, roughly 7% detected once. Findings of the study overall: In HTLV-1-associated myelopathy, TCR clonal expansion was greatest, whereas multiple sclerosis had the least, falling below healthy controls.

In its sample, this clonotype was seen many times. The target antigen is unknown. Sequenced input: PBMCs. This receptor was obtained from a woman aged 40 to 50 in good health.

CDR3 residues: CASSLEGHIRETQYF. The DNA for the CDR3 is TGTGCCAGCAGCTTAGAAGGGCACATTCGGGAGACCCAGTACTTC. The chain uses TRBV7-2 and TRBJ2-5; D is unclear. This CDR3 comprises 15 residues. V was trimmed by 1 base and J by 5 bases, leaving 14 bases between them. Germline-derived CDR1 and CDR2 are SGHTA and FQGNSA.